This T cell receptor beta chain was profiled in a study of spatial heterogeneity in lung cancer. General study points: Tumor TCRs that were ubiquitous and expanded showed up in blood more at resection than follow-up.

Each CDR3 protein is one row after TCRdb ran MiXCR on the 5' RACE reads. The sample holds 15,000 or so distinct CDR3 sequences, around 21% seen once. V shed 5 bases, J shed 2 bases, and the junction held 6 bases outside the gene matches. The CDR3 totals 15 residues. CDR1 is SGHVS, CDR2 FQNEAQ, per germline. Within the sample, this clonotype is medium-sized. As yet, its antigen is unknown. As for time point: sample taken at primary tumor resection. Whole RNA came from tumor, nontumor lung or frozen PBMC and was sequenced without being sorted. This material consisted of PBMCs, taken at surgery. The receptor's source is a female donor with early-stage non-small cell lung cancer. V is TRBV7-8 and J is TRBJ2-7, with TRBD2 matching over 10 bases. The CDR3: CASSPKREGPYEQYF. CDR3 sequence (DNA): TGTGCCAGCAGCCCGAAGCGGGAGGGCCCCTACGAGCAGTACTTC.